The clone carrying this T cell receptor (beta chain) was seen just once. Sequencing used immunoSEQ multiplex PCR; TCRdb keeps in-frame clones, though not all of them. The sample lists tens of thousands of clones, about four fifths occurring once. The data are from a study of glioma-infiltrating T cells after dendritic cell vaccination. Time point denoted: after dendritic cell vaccination, including at tumor progression/relapse. Sequences were derived from blood, sampled after dendritic cell vaccination. The clonotype was recovered from a human donor with glioblastoma.

The CDR3 DNA reads TGTGCCAGCAGTTACTCGCCAGGCTGGGGCTACACCTTC. Amino acid sequence: CASSYSPGWGYTF. V and J are TRBV6-5 and TRBJ1-2; D is undetermined. Germline loops: CDR1 MNHEY, CDR2 SVGAGI. This CDR3 is 13 amino acids long. V lost 0 bases and J 8 bases, leaving 10 bases between the germline ends.